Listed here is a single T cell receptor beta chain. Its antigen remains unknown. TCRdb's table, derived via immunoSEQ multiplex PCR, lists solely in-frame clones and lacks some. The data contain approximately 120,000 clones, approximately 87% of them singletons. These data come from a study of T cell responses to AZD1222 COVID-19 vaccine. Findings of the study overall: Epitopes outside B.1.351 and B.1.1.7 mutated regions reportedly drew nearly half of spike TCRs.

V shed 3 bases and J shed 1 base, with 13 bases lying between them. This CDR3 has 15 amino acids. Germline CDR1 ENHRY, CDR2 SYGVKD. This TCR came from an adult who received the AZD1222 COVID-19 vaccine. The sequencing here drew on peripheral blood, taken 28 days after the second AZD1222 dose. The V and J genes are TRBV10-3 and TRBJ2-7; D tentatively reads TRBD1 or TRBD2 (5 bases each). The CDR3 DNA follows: TGTGCCATCAGTGAACTTTCCGGGGCTTCCTACGAGCAGTACTTC. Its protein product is CAISELSGASYEQYF.